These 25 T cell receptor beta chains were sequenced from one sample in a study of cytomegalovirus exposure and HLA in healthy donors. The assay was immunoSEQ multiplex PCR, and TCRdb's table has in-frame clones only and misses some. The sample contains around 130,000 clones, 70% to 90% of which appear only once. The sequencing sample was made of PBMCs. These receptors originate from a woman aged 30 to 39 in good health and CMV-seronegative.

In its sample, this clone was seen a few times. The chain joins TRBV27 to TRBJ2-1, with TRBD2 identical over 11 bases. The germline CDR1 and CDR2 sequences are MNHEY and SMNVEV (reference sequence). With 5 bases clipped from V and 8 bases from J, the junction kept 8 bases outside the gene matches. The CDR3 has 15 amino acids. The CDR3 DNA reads TGTGCCAGCAGTCCACTCACTAGCGGGGGCTATGAGCAGTTCTTC. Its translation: CASSPLTSGGYEQFF.

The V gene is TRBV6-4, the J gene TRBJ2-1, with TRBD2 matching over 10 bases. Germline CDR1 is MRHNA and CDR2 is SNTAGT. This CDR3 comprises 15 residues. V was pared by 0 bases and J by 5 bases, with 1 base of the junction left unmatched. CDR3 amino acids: CASSDSAGGHNEQFF. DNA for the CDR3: TGTGCCAGCAGTGACTCAGCGGGGGGGCACAATGAGCAGTTCTTC.

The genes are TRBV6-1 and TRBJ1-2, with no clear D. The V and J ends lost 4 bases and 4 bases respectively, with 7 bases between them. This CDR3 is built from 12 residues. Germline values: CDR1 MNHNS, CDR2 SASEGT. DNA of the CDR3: TGTGCCAGCAGTGTGGCGGGCTATGGCTACACCTTC. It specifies CASSVAGYGYTF.

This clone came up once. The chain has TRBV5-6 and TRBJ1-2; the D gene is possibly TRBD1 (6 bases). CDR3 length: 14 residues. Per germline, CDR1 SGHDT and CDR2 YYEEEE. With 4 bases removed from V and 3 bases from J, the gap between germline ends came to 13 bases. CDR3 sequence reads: CASSPGHLHYGYTF. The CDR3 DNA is TGTGCCAGCAGCCCGGGACACCTCCACTATGGCTACACCTTC.

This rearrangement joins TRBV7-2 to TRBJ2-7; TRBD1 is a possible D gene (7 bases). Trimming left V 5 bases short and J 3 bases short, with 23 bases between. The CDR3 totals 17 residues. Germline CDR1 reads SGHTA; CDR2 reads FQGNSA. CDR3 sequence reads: CASSPVLLRRGDYEQYF. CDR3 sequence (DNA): TGTGCCAGCAGCCCCGTTCTTCTTCGCAGGGGGGACTACGAGCAGTACTTC.

In DNA form, the CDR3 reads TGTGCCAGCAGCGCCCGGGAACCTTGTGGCTACACCTTC. This translates into CASSAREPCGYTF. This sequence joins TRBV21-1 and TRBJ1-2. TRBV21-1 is annotated as a pseudogene. The CDR3 spans 13 residues.

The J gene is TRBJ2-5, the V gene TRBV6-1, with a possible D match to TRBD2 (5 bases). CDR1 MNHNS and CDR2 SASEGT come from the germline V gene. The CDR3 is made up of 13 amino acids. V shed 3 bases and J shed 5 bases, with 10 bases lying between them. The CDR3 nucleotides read TGTGCCAGCAGTGATCCGGGGTGGGAGACCCAGTACTTC. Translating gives CASSDPGWETQYF.

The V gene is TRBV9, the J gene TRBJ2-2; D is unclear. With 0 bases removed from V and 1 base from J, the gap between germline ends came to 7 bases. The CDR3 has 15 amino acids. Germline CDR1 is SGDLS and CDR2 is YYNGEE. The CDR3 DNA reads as TGTGCCAGCAGCGTAGTGGCACAGAACACCGGGGAGCTGTTTTTT. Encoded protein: CASSVVAQNTGELFF.

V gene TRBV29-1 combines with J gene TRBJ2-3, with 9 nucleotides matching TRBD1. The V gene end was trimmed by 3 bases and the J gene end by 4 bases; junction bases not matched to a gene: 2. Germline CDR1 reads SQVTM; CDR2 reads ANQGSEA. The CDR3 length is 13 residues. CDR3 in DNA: TGCAGCGTTGAGAGACAGGGGGCAGATACGCAGTATTTT. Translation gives CSVERQGADTQYF.

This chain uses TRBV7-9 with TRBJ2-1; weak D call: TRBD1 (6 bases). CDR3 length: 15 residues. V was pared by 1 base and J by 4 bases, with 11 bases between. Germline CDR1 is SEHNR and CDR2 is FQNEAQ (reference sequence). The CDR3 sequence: CASSLEAGAYNEQFF. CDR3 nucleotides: TGTGCCAGCAGCTTAGAAGCAGGGGCTTACAATGAGCAGTTCTTC.

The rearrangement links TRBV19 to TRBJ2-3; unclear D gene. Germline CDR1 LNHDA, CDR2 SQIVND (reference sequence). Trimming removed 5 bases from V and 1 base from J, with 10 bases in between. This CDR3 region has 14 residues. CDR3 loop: CASSAQAGTDTQYF. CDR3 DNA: TGTGCCAGTAGTGCGCAGGCCGGCACAGATACGCAGTATTTT. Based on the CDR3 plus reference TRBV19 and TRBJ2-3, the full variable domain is DGGITQSPKYLFRKEGQNVTLSCEQNLNHDAMYWYRQDPGQGLRLIYYSQIVNDFQKGDIAEGYSVSREKKESFPLTVTSAQKNPTAFYLCASSAQAGTDTQYFGPGTRLTVL.

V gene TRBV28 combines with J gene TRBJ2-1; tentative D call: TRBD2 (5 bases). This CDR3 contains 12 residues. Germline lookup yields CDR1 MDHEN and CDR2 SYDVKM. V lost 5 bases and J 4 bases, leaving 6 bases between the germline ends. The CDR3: CASSGLYNEQFF. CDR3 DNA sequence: TGTGCCAGCAGTGGACTGTACAATGAGCAGTTCTTC.

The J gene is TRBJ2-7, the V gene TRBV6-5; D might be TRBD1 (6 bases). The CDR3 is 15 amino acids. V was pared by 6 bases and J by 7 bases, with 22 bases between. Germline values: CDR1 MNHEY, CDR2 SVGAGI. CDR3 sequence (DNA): TGTGCCAGCAGGAAAGAAGCCGGGACAACTGGAGAGCAGTACTTC. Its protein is CASRKEAGTTGEQYF.

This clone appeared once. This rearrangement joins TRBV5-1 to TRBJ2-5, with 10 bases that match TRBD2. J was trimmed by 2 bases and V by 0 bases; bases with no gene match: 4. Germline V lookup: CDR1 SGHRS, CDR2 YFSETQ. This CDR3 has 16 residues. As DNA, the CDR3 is TGCGCCAGCAGCTTGGGGCTAGCGGGGGTACAAGAGACCCAGTACTTC. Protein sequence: CASSLGLAGVQETQYF.

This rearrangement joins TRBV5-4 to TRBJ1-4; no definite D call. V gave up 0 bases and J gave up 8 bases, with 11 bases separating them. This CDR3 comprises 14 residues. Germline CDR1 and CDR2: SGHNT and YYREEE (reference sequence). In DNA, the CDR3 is TGTGCCAGCAGCTTGGGGCCCGGGTACGAAAAACTGTTTTTT. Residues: CASSLGPGYEKLFF.

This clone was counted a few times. The CDR3 loop is CASSPPTGFTEAFF. The DNA for the CDR3 is TGTGCCAGCTCACCACCGACGGGGTTCACTGAAGCTTTCTTT. The gene calls are TRBV18 and TRBJ1-1; D is uncertain. Germline CDR1 reads KGHSH; CDR2 reads LQKENI. Trimming cost V 0 bases and J 4 bases, with 9 bases left between them. CDR3 size: 14 residues.

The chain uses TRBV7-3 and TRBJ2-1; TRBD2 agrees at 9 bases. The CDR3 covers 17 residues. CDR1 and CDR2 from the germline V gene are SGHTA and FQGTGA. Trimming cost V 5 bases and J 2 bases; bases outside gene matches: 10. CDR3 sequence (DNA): TGTGCCAGCAGCCCCCTCCGGGGCGGGGGGGCCTACAATGAGCAGTTCTTC. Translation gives CASSPLRGGGAYNEQFF.

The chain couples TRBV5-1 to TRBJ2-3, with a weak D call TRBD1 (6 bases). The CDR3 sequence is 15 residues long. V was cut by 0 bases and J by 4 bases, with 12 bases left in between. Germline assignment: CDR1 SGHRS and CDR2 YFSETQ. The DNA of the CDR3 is TGCGCCAGCAGCTTGGCCCTGAGGACAGCAGATACGCAGTATTTT. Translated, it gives CASSLALRTADTQYF. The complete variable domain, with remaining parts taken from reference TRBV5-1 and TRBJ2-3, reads KAGVTQTPRYLIKTRGQQVTLSCSPISGHRSVSWYQQTPGQGLQFLFEYFSETQRNKGNFPGRFSGRQFSNSRSEMNVSTLELGDSALYLCASSLALRTADTQYFGPGTRLTVL.

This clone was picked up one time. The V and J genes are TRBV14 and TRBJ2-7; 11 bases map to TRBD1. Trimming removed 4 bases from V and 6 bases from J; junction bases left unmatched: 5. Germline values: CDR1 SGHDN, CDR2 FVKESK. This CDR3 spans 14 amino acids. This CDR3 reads CASSLLGQGGEQYF. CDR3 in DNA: TGTGCCAGCAGCCTGTTGGGACAGGGGGGCGAGCAGTACTTC. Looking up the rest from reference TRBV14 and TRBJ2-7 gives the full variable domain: EAGVTQFPSHSVIEKGQTVTLRCDPISGHDNLYWYRRVMGKEIKFLLHFVKESKQDESGMPNNRFLAERTGGTYSTLKVQPAELEDSGVYFCASSLLGQGGEQYFGPGTRLTVT.

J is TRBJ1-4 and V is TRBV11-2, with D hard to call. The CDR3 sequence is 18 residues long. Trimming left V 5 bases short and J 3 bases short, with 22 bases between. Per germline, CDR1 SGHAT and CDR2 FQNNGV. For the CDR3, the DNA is TGTGCCAGCAGCGCGGCCCCCGAGGGAGAGTCAGCTAATGAAAAACTGTTTTTT. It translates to CASSAAPEGESANEKLFF.

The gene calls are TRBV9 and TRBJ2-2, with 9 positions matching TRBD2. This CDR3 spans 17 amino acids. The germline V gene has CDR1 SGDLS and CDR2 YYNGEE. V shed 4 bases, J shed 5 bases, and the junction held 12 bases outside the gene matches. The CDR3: CASSKGLAGTSTGELFF. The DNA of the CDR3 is TGTGCCAGCAGCAAAGGGCTAGCGGGGACTTCGACCGGGGAGCTGTTTTTT.

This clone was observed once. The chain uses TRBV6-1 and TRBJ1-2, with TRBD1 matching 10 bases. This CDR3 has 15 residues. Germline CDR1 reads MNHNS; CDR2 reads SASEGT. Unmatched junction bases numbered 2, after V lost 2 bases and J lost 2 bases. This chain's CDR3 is CASSERTGGNYGYTF. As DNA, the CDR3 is TGTGCCAGCAGTGAAAGGACAGGGGGGAACTATGGCTACACCTTC.

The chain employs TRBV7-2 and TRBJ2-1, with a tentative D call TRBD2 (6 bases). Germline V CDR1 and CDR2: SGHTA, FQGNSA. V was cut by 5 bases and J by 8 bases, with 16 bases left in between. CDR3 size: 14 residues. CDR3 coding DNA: TGTGCCAGCAGCCGGCGGAGGGTCGGGGATGAGCAGTTCTTC. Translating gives CASSRRRVGDEQFF.

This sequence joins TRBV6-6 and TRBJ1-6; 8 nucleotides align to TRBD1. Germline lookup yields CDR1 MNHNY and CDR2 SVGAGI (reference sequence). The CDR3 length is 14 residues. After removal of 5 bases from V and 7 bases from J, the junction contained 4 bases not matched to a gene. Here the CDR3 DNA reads TGTGCCAGCAGTAAAGACAGGGGCAATTCACCCCTCCACTTT. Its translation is CASSKDRGNSPLHF.

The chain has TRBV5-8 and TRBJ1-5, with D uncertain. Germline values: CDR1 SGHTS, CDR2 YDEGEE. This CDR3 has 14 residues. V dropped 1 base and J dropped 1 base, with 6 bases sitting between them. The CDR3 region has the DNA TGTGCCAGCAGCTTGATACAGAGCAATCAGCCCCAGCATTTT. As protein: CASSLIQSNQPQHF.